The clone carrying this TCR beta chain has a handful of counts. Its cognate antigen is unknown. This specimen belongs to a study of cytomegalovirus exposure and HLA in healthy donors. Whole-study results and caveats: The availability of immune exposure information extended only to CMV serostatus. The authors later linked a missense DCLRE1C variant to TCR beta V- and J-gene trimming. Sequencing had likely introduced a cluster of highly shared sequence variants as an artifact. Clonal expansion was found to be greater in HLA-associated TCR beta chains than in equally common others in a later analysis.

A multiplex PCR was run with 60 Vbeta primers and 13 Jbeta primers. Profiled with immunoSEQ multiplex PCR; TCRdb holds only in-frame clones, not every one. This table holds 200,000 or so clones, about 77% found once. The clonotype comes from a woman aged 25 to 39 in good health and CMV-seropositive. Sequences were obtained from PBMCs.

CDR3 DNA: TGTGCCAGCAGCCCTACAGTCTATGGCTACACCTTC. It is translated as CASSPTVYGYTF. This rearrangement joins TRBV28 to TRBJ1-2, with unresolved D. The CDR3 has 12 amino acids. Germline V gene sequence: CDR1 MDHEN, CDR2 SYDVKM. V dropped 6 bases and J dropped 4 bases, with 9 bases sitting between them.